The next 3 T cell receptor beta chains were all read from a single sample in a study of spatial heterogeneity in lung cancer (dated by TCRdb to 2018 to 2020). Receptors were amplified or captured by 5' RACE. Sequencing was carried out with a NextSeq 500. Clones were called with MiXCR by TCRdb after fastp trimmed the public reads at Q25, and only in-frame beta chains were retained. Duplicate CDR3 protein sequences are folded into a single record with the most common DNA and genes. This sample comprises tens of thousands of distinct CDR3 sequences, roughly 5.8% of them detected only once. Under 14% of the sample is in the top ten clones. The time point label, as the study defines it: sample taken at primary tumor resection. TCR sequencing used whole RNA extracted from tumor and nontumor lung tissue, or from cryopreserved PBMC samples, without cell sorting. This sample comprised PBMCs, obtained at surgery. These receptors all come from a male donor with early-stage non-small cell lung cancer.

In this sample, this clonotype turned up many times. The CDR3 protein is CASSRPDGVYSNQPQHF. The CDR3 DNA reads TGCGCCAGCAGTCGGCCGGACGGGGTTTATAGCAATCAGCCCCAGCATTTT. The chain couples TRBV23-1 to TRBJ1-5; no firm D call. TRBV23-1 is an ORF; its function is uncertain. V was clipped by 4 bases and J by 0 bases, with 16 bases between them. CDR3 length equals 17 residues.

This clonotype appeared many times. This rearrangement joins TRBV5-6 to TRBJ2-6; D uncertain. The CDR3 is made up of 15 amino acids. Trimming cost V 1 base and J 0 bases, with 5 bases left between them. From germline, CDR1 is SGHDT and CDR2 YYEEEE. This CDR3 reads CASSLLVSGANVLTF. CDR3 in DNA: TGTGCCAGCAGCTTGTTAGTCTCTGGGGCCAACGTCCTGACTTTC.

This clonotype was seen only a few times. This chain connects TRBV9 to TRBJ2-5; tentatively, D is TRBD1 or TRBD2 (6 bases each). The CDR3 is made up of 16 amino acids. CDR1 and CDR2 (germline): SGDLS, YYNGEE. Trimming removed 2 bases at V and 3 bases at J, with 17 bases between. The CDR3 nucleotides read TGTGCCAGCAGCGTCCGGGGGCAGGGGAGTGAAGAGACCCAGTACTTC. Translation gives CASSVRGQGSEETQYF.